This T cell receptor (beta chain) was identified during a study of Tregs in tolerant kidney transplant recipients. Overall study: The nonmyeloablative bone marrow transplants came from related graft donors, with transient mixed chimerism. General observations from the study: In tolerant patients, donor-specific Tregs outgrew total Tregs, suggesting antigen-driven expansion.

CD4+CD25+CD127- Tregs, CD4+CD25- non-Tregs, CD4 and CD8 cells were sorted. Note on this clone: Its antigen remains unknown. The DNA ends 3 residues before the CDR3 does, and the rest of the CDR3 is filled in from the germline J gene.

Trimming took off 3 bases at V and 0 bases at J, with 9 bases between the two ends. The CDR3 sequence is 14 residues long. From germline, CDR1 is LNHDA and CDR2 SQIVND (reference sequence). Libraries were prepared by immunoSEQ multiplex PCR; TCRdb keeps only in-frame clonotypes and omits some of them. This repertoire includes about 48,000 clones. The receptor was isolated from a human donor who received a combined kidney and bone marrow transplant. V is TRBV19 and J is TRBJ2-7, with D possibly being TRBD1 or TRBD2 (5 bases each). The sequencing used CD4+ T cells from blood, collected before the transplant. CDR3 bases read: TGTGCCAGTAGTATGAGAGGGGCCTCCTACGAG. Residues: CASSMRGASYE. From start to end, the CDR3 is CASSMRGASYEQYF.